These 17 T cell receptor beta chains were sequenced from one sample in a study of glioma-infiltrating T cells (dated by TCRdb to about 2016). The listed sequencing device is Illumina MiSeq. The iRepertoire nested amplicon-rescue multiplex PCR (arm-PCR) platform was used to amplify TCR alpha and beta CDR3 regions from RNA. The public reads were reprocessed in TCRdb via fastp at Q25 and MiXCR, keeping in-frame beta chains. Each record represents a unique CDR3 protein, reported with the most common genes and DNA among its rows. The sample yields approximately 89,000 distinct CDR3 sequences; 23% were counted once. The top ten hold 5.5% to 7.5% of the sample. Sequencing was done on a sample of glioma tissue, nonneoplastic brain tissue, or PBMCs (not recorded which). These receptors all stem from a human donor with low-grade glioma or glioblastoma, undergoing nonglioma brain surgery, or in good health (not recorded which).

This clonotype was counted many times. The chain recombines TRBV28 with TRBJ1-2, with TRBD1 matching 8 bases. CDR1 MDHEN and CDR2 SYDVKM come from the germline V gene. CDR3 size: 14 residues. J gave up 4 bases and V 5 bases, and 6 bases lay outside the gene matches. The CDR3 DNA sequence: TGTGCCAGCAGTACAACAGGGGGGAGCTATGGCTACACCTTC. Protein sequence: CASSTTGGSYGYTF.

This clonotype has at least ten counts. The chain has TRBV10-1 and TRBJ2-3; a possible D gene is TRBD2 (6 bases). V lost 6 bases, J lost 2 bases, and 15 bases lay in between. Germline CDR1 is WNHNN and CDR2 is SYGVQD (reference sequence). This CDR3 has 15 residues. The CDR3 region has the DNA TGCGCCAGCAGCCGGGACTCAGGAATCACAGATACGCAGTATTTT. It encodes CASSRDSGITDTQYF.

This clonotype has just a few counts. The V call is TRBV12-3 or TRBV12-4, the J call TRBJ2-5; tentatively, D is TRBD1 (6 bases). The CDR3 is 16 residues long. V was trimmed by 1 base and J by 2 bases, leaving 14 bases between them. CDR3 protein: CASSLGAGAAQETQYF. The CDR3 coding sequence is TGTGCCAGCAGTTTAGGTGCAGGGGCCGCTCAAGAGACCCAGTACTTC.

The V call is TRBV7-2, the J call TRBJ2-5; TRBD1 aligns across 7 bases. CDR3 length: 15 amino acids. V trimming: 5 bases; J trimming: 2 bases; junction bases outside the gene matches: 8. From germline, CDR1 is SGHTA and CDR2 FQGNSA. For the CDR3, the DNA is TGTGCCAGCAGCACCCCTAGCAGGGGGCAAGAGACCCAGTACTTC. Translation gives CASSTPSRGQETQYF.

V usage is TRBV2 and J usage is TRBJ2-7, with TRBD2 matching over 13 bases. This CDR3 has 15 amino acids. The trim removed 6 bases at V and 4 bases at J, leaving 6 bases unmatched. In germline, CDR1 is SNHLY, CDR2 FYNNEI. This CDR3 reads CASRPGLAGVYEQYF. DNA of the CDR3: TGTGCCAGCAGGCCCGGACTAGCGGGAGTGTACGAGCAGTACTTC.

This clonotype was recorded a few times. The rearrangement joins TRBV12-3 or TRBV12-4 to TRBJ1-5; D perhaps matches TRBD1 (5 bases). V lost 3 bases and J 3 bases, leaving 12 bases between the germline ends. This CDR3 spans 15 amino acids. The CDR3 spells CASSFGRGTNQPQHF. CDR3 nucleotide sequence: TGTGCCAGCAGTTTCGGTAGGGGAACCAATCAGCCCCAGCATTTT.

This clonotype was counted ten times or more. The CDR3 sequence is CASSLRTTYNEQFF. In DNA, the CDR3 is TGTGCCAGCAGCTTACGGACTACTTACAATGAGCAGTTCTTC. The chain links TRBV5-4 to TRBJ2-1; D is perhaps TRBD2 (6 bases). Germline CDR1 reads SGHNT; CDR2 reads YYREEE (reference sequence). The CDR3 runs 14 residues. V lost 2 bases, J lost 4 bases, and 10 bases lay in between. The full variable domain, its missing parts supplied by reference TRBV5-4 and TRBJ2-1, is ETGVTQSPTHLIKTRGQQVTLRCSSQSGHNTVSWYQQALGQGPQFIFQYYREEENGRGNFPPRFSGLQFPNYSSELNVNALELDDSALYLCASSLRTTYNEQFFGPGTRLTVL.

The chain is built from TRBV12-3 or TRBV12-4 and TRBJ2-7; TRBD1 aligns across 7 bases. V dropped 2 bases and J dropped 2; count of bases not matched to a gene: 3. The CDR3 consists of 14 residues. This CDR3 is CASSLRGRPYEQYF. The CDR3, as DNA: TGTGCCAGCAGTTTAAGGGGGCGCCCCTACGAGCAGTACTTC.

This clonotype showed up many times. The genes are TRBV7-2 and TRBJ2-3; D might be TRBD2 (5 bases). The germline V gene encodes CDR1 SGHTA and CDR2 FQGNSA. The CDR3 has 16 residues. Trimming stripped 2 bases from V and 0 bases from J, with 12 bases between. Here the CDR3 DNA reads TGTGCCAGCAGCTTAAGAAGCGGATCAAGCACAGATACGCAGTATTTT. It specifies CASSLRSGSSTDTQYF. The full variable domain, with the rest looked up from reference TRBV7-2 and TRBJ2-3, is GAGVSQSPSNKVTEKGKDVELRCDPISGHTALYWYRQSLGQGLEFLIYFQGNSAPDKSGLPSDRFSAERTGGSVSTLTIQRTQQEDSAVYLCASSLRSGSSTDTQYFGPGTRLTVL.

This clonotype came up many times. The CDR3, as DNA: TGCGCCAGCAGCCAACGACAGGGTTATTCTGGAAACACCATATATTTT. Translated: CASSQRQGYSGNTIYF. The J gene is TRBJ1-3, the V gene TRBV4-1, with TRBD1 matching 7 bases. The CDR3 loop spans 16 amino acids. Germline V CDR1 and CDR2: MGHRA, YSYEKL. V gave up 2 bases and J gave up 1 base; unmatched junction bases: 5.

In regard to this clonotype: A much larger clone lies one base from this, so it may be a read error. The gene calls are TRBV3-1 and TRBJ2-3; 9 nucleotides match TRBD1. CDR3 length equals 14 residues. Per the germline V gene, CDR1 is LGHDT and CDR2 is YNNKEL (reference sequence). With V trimmed by 10 bases and J by 6 bases, 11 bases remained unmatched. CDR3 in amino acids: CAIRESDRGDTQYF. The CDR3 DNA reads TGTGCCATCAGAGAAAGCGACAGGGGGGATACGCAGTATTTT.

This clonotype was observed a handful of times. The J gene is TRBJ1-4, the V gene TRBV18; no firm D call. The CDR3 covers 15 residues. Germline CDR1 reads KGHSH; CDR2 reads LQKENI. Trimming took off 6 bases at V and 5 bases at J, with 16 bases between the two ends. The CDR3 DNA sequence: TGTGCCAGCTCCCCCAAGACGGCTAGAAATGAAAAACTGTTTTTT. It yields the protein CASSPKTARNEKLFF.

The chain combines TRBV16 with TRBJ2-7; 8 nucleotides agree with TRBD1. This CDR3 region has 14 residues. With V trimmed by 4 bases and J by 4 bases, 6 bases remained unmatched. The germline V gene has CDR1 KGHSY and CDR2 FQNENV. The CDR3 sequence is CASSRDRGMYEQYF. As DNA, the CDR3 is TGTGCCAGCAGCCGCGACAGGGGAATGTACGAGCAGTACTTC. The full variable domain, with the rest looked up from reference TRBV16 and TRBJ2-7, is GEEVAQTPKHLVRGEGQKAKLYCAPIKGHSYVFWYQQVLKNEFKFLISFQNENVFDETGMPKERFSAKCLPNSPCSLEIQATKLEDSAVYFCASSRDRGMYEQYFGPGTRLTVT.

DNA for the CDR3: TGTGCCAGCAGCTTCCCTCCTCCAGGCGTGACGGGCAATCAGCCCCAGCATTTT. As protein: CASSFPPPGVTGNQPQHF. J is TRBJ1-5 and V is TRBV11-1; the D is unclear. This CDR3 spans 18 amino acids. V lost 3 bases to trimming and J lost 2 bases, with 20 bases between them. In germline, CDR1 is SGHAT, CDR2 FQDESV (reference sequence).

This clonotype was counted at least ten times. The rearrangement links TRBV18 to TRBJ1-5; maybe TRBD1 (5 bases). This CDR3 region has 14 residues. The germline CDR1 and CDR2 sequences are KGHSH and LQKENI. The V end was cut by 3 bases, the J end by 3 bases, with 9 bases between. CDR3 coding DNA: TGTGCCAGCTCACCCCGGGGGAACAATCAGCCCCAGCATTTT. It encodes CASSPRGNNQPQHF.

The chain employs TRBV27 and TRBJ2-7; D gene ambiguous. V was clipped by 4 bases and J by 8 bases, with 9 bases between them. The CDR3 extends over 11 amino acids. Germline CDR1 MNHEY, CDR2 SMNVEV (reference sequence). This CDR3 reads CASSSYNKQYF. CDR3 sequence (DNA): TGTGCCAGCAGTTCGTACAATAAGCAGTACTTC.

The CDR3, as DNA: TGTGCCAGCGGAGGCGGGGATACGCAGTATTTT. Its translation: CASGGGDTQYF. The gene calls are TRBV6-2 or TRBV6-3 and TRBJ2-3; D may be TRBD2 (5 bases). CDR1 and CDR2 from the germline V gene are MNHEY and SVGEGT. CDR3 length: 11 amino acids. V was trimmed by 8 bases and J by 6 bases, leaving 9 bases between them.